The 29 T cell receptor beta chains reported below all come from one sample, sequenced in a study of spatial heterogeneity in lung cancer (dated by TCRdb to the late 2010s). Study-level results and caveats: The tumor nonsynonymous mutation count correlated with the number of expanded alpha and beta TCRs within the tumor.

The library was obtained by 5' RACE. TCRdb shows the sequencer as NextSeq 500. TCRdb reprocessing: public reads trimmed at Q25 with fastp, clones called with MiXCR, in-frame beta chains kept. Every entry covers one CDR3 protein and lists the most common genes and DNA from its rows. The sample table lists around 19,000 distinct CDR3 sequences, under 7.5% of them with a count of one. The ten largest account for around 3.6% of the sample. These receptors are not linked to any known antigen. The meaning of the sample's time point label: sample taken at primary tumor resection. The material sequenced was lung tumor tissue, taken at surgery. The receptors come from a female donor with early-stage non-small cell lung cancer.

This clonotype has at least ten counts. The chain recombines TRBV7-6 with TRBJ2-3; 8 nucleotides align to TRBD2. Per the germline V gene, CDR1 is SGHVS and CDR2 is FNYEAQ. The V segment lost 3 bases and the J segment 4 bases; nucleotides outside the gene matches: 12. The CDR3 length is 17 residues. The CDR3 loop is CASSFAGGPGSADTQYF. CDR3 coding DNA: TGTGCCAGCAGCTTCGCGGGAGGACCTGGGTCGGCAGATACGCAGTATTTT.

At least ten counts were recorded for this clonotype. This chain connects TRBV12-3 or TRBV12-4 to TRBJ1-4; D uncertain. Between the trimmed V and J ends, which lost 2 bases and 3 bases, there was a span of 7 bases. This CDR3 spans 14 amino acids. The CDR3 protein is CASSLRSPNEKLFF. In nucleotides, the CDR3 is TGTGCCAGCAGTTTACGCTCACCTAATGAAAAACTGTTTTTT.

This clonotype showed up just a few times. The V and J genes are TRBV5-1 and TRBJ2-1; tentative D call: TRBD1 (6 bases). Trimming removed 2 bases at V and 7 bases at J, with 7 bases between. The V gene's germline CDR1 is SGHRS and CDR2 YFSETQ. The CDR3 is 12 residues long. In DNA, the CDR3 is TGCGCCAGCAGCTTCACAGGGAATGAGCAGTTCTTC. This translates into CASSFTGNEQFF.

By share of the sample, this clonotype is medium-sized. The chain links TRBV7-9 to TRBJ1-3, with D maybe TRBD1 (5 bases). The CDR3 runs 16 residues. V was trimmed by 5 bases and J by 4 bases, leaving 18 bases between them. Per the germline V gene, CDR1 is SEHNR and CDR2 is FQNEAQ (reference sequence). DNA for the CDR3: TGTGCCAGCAGCCCACAAGGGGTACTTGGAGGAAACACCATATATTTT. As protein: CASSPQGVLGGNTIYF.

This clonotype was found many times. This chain connects TRBV6-6 to TRBJ1-1; possibly TRBD1 for D (5 bases). The ends were cut back, 2 bases at V and 4 bases at J, with 11 bases in the middle. CDR1 and CDR2 from the germline V gene are MNHNY and SVGAGI (reference sequence). The CDR3 sequence is 14 residues long. The CDR3 nucleotides are TGTGCCAGCAGTTACGGTCAGGGCAGCACTGAAGCTTTCTTT. Its protein product is CASSYGQGSTEAFF.

This clonotype has ten or more counts. The rearrangement uses TRBV2 and TRBJ2-5, with D maybe TRBD2 (5 bases). Germline V gene lookup returns CDR1 SNHLY and CDR2 FYNNEI. The V end was cut by 4 bases, the J end by 7 bases, with 10 bases between. The CDR3 extends over 12 amino acids. In nucleotides, the CDR3 is TGTGCCAGCAGTGTGAGAGAGGGGACCCAGTACTTC. Amino acids: CASSVREGTQYF.

V gene TRBV28 combines with J gene TRBJ2-7, with D possibly being TRBD1 (5 bases). The germline V gene encodes CDR1 MDHEN and CDR2 SYDVKM. The CDR3 consists of 15 residues. V lost 8 bases and J lost 0, with 17 bases in between. The CDR3 bases are TGTGCCAGCGGACGCAAAGGGGTTTTCTCCTACGAGCAGTACTTC. Encoded protein: CASGRKGVFSYEQYF. The full variable domain, completed using reference TRBV28 and TRBJ2-7, is DVKVTQSSRYLVKRTGEKVFLECVQDMDHENMFWYRQDPGLGLRLIYFSYDVKMKEKGDIPEGYSVSREKKERFSLILESASTNQTSMYLCASGRKGVFSYEQYFGPGTRLTVT.

This rearrangement joins TRBV28 to TRBJ1-4; 12 nucleotides align to TRBD1. Trimming at V came to 3 bases and at J to 4 bases, leaving 15 bases not matched to a gene. The V gene's germline CDR1 is MDHEN and CDR2 SYDVKM. The CDR3 contains 20 residues. CDR3 in amino acids: CASSFGPTEGQGALNEKLFF. The CDR3 nucleotides are TGTGCCAGCAGTTTTGGCCCAACCGAGGGACAGGGGGCCCTTAATGAAAAACTGTTTTTT.

This clonotype was observed many times. V gene TRBV20-1 combines with J gene TRBJ1-2; D ambiguous. Germline V gene data show CDR1 as DFQATT and CDR2 as SNEGSKA (reference sequence). V lost 4 bases and J lost 2, with 11 bases in between. This CDR3 spans 13 amino acids. Written as DNA, the CDR3 is TGCAGTGCTAAACAGCTTTCCAACTATGGCTACACCTTC. Its translation is CSAKQLSNYGYTF.

By share, this clonotype counts as medium-sized. V gene TRBV11-2 combines with J gene TRBJ2-7; D call uncertain. Per the germline V gene, CDR1 is SGHAT and CDR2 is FQNNGV. There are 14 residues in the CDR3. V lost 1 base and J lost 2, with 9 bases in between. Written as DNA, the CDR3 is TGTGCCAGCAGCTTAGTACAGAACCCCTACGAGCAGTACTTC. It encodes CASSLVQNPYEQYF.

The rearrangement links TRBV4-3 to TRBJ2-2; the D gene could be TRBD1 or TRBD2 (5 bases each). The germline V gene has CDR1 LGHNA and CDR2 YSLEER. This CDR3 is 15 amino acids long. With 6 bases removed from V and 7 bases from J, the gap between germline ends came to 18 bases. In DNA form, the CDR3 reads TGCGCCAGCAGAGGGGCCGGGGCTAGCAGCGGGGAGCTGTTTTTT. Translation: CASRGAGASSGELFF.

The sample holds a few counts of this clonotype. V is TRBV6-2 or TRBV6-3 and J is TRBJ2-3; D is unclear. In germline, CDR1 is MNHEY, CDR2 SVGEGT. V lost 2 bases, J lost 4 bases, and 10 bases lay in between. This CDR3 region has 14 residues. CDR3 DNA: TGTGCCAGCAGTTACGCCCAGGCTCCAGATACGCAGTATTTT. Translation: CASSYAQAPDTQYF.

Ten or more counts support this clonotype. The V gene is TRBV2, the J gene TRBJ2-5; possible D gene TRBD1, 5 bases. Looked up from germline, CDR1 is SNHLY and CDR2 is FYNNEI. The CDR3 runs to 14 residues. V lost 4 bases and J 0 bases, leaving 9 bases between the germline ends. The CDR3 DNA is TGTGCCAGCAGTGTTCAGGGCAACCAAGAGACCCAGTACTTC. This gives the protein CASSVQGNQETQYF.

In this sample, this clonotype turned up many times. V is TRBV3-1 and J is TRBJ2-7; D call uncertain. The germline V gene encodes CDR1 LGHDT and CDR2 YNNKEL (reference sequence). Trimming stripped 1 base from V and 7 bases from J, with 14 bases between. The CDR3 is 14 amino acids. CDR3 nucleotide sequence: TGTGCCAGCAGCCAAGGGCGGACGCTTGTGGAGCAGTACTTC. Translation: CASSQGRTLVEQYF.

This clonotype occurred many times. V gene TRBV12-3 or TRBV12-4 combines with J gene TRBJ2-5; tentative D call: TRBD2 (7 bases). Between the trimmed V and J ends, which lost 6 bases and 5 bases, there was a span of 19 bases. The CDR3 spans 15 residues. CDR3 sequence (DNA): TGTGCCAGCAGCCCCAATAGGGGGGGGAGGGAGACCCAGTACTTC. Translated: CASSPNRGGRETQYF.

This clonotype was seen at least ten times. The chain recombines TRBV3-1 with TRBJ2-5; weak D call: TRBD2 (6 bases). The CDR3 loop spans 14 amino acids. V was shortened by 5 bases and J by 3 bases, with 13 bases between the two germline ends. CDR1 and CDR2 (germline): LGHDT, YNNKEL (reference sequence). The CDR3 sequence: CASSSSGWEETQYF. Written as DNA, the CDR3 is TGTGCCAGCAGCAGTAGCGGCTGGGAAGAGACCCAGTACTTC.

In its sample, this clonotype is medium-sized (0.01 to 0.1%). This rearrangement joins TRBV7-2 to TRBJ1-3; the D is unclear. The CDR3 length is 15 residues. Trimming shortened V by 5 bases and J by 0 bases, and 11 bases separated the two germline ends. The V gene's germline CDR1 is SGHTA and CDR2 FQGNSA. The CDR3 sequence: CASSPGRRSGNTIYF. The CDR3 region has the DNA TGTGCCAGCAGCCCGGGCAGGCGCTCTGGAAACACCATATATTTT. Using reference TRBV7-2 and TRBJ1-3 for the parts outside the CDR3, the full variable domain is GAGVSQSPSNKVTEKGKDVELRCDPISGHTALYWYRQSLGQGLEFLIYFQGNSAPDKSGLPSDRFSAERTGGSVSTLTIQRTQQEDSAVYLCASSPGRRSGNTIYFGEGSWLTVV.

The table lists this clonotype with many counts. The V and J genes are TRBV7-2 and TRBJ2-1; 9 bases line up with TRBD2. V lost 1 base and J lost 8; bases outside the gene matches: 6. This CDR3 spans 15 amino acids. CDR1 is SGHTA and CDR2 is FQGNSA in the germline V gene. This CDR3 is CASSLEGGRADEQFF. The CDR3 DNA reads TGTGCCAGCAGCTTAGAAGGCGGGAGGGCCGATGAGCAGTTCTTC.

This clonotype occurred a few times. V and J are TRBV7-2 and TRBJ2-5, with a weak D call TRBD2 (5 bases). Germline CDR1 reads SGHTA; CDR2 reads FQGNSA. V gave up 5 bases and J gave up 2 bases, with 12 bases separating them. This CDR3 has 14 amino acids. CDR3: CASSLPGIQETQYF. CDR3 sequence (DNA): TGTGCCAGCAGCCTCCCGGGGATACAAGAGACCCAGTACTTC.

The rearrangement joins TRBV7-2 to TRBJ2-1, with TRBD1 as a possible D gene (5 bases). V was shortened by 2 bases and J by 7 bases, with 15 bases between the two germline ends. Germline V gene lookup returns CDR1 SGHTA and CDR2 FQGNSA. The CDR3 runs 15 residues. This CDR3 is CASSLFYTTANEQFF. In nucleotides, the CDR3 is TGTGCCAGCAGCTTATTCTACACGACAGCAAATGAGCAGTTCTTC.

The chain employs TRBV18 and TRBJ1-4, with D hard to call. Between the trimmed V and J ends, which lost 0 bases and 5 bases, there was a span of 10 bases. There are 15 residues in the CDR3. CDR1 KGHSH and CDR2 LQKENI come from the germline V gene. The CDR3 spells CASSPPGLQNEKLFF. In DNA, the CDR3 is TGTGCCAGCTCACCACCCGGACTGCAAAATGAAAAACTGTTTTTT.

This clonotype was counted ten times or more. The chain is built from TRBV7-2 and TRBJ2-7; D may be TRBD1 (6 bases). Per germline, CDR1 SGHTA and CDR2 FQGNSA. The ends were cut back, 4 bases at V and 3 bases at J, with 13 bases in the middle. The CDR3 is 14 amino acids. The CDR3 nucleotides are TGTGCCAGCAGCTCAAAGACAGGTGTCTACGAGCAGTACTTC. Residues: CASSSKTGVYEQYF. The variable domain in full, completed from reference TRBV7-2 and TRBJ2-7, reads GAGVSQSPSNKVTEKGKDVELRCDPISGHTALYWYRQSLGQGLEFLIYFQGNSAPDKSGLPSDRFSAERTGGSVSTLTIQRTQQEDSAVYLCASSSKTGVYEQYFGPGTRLTVT.

This clonotype was counted at least ten times. This chain links TRBV20-1 with TRBJ1-2; D is ambiguous. The V gene's germline CDR1 is DFQATT and CDR2 SNEGSKA (reference sequence). This CDR3 region has 13 residues. The V and J ends lost 7 bases and 4 bases respectively, with 16 bases between them. The chain's CDR3 is CSVIGFSSYGYTF. CDR3 nucleotides: TGCAGTGTCATAGGTTTTTCTAGCTATGGCTACACCTTC.

This clonotype has ten or more counts. The chain recombines TRBV30 with TRBJ1-1; D possibly corresponds to TRBD1 (5 bases). Germline V gene data show CDR1 as GTSNPN and CDR2 as SVGIG (reference sequence). With 0 bases removed from V and 7 bases from J, the gap between germline ends came to 18 bases. CDR3 length: 15 residues. Written as DNA, the CDR3 is TGTGCCTGGAGTGTTGTAGGGGCGGGGATTAATGAAGCTTTCTTT. Amino acids: CAWSVVGAGINEAFF.

This clonotype was observed at least ten times. The gene calls are TRBV11-2 and TRBJ1-2; D uncertain. Trimming cost V 1 base and J 5 bases, with 5 bases left between them. The CDR3 loop spans 12 amino acids. Germline CDR1 is SGHAT and CDR2 is FQNNGV. CDR3 loop: CASSLGEYGYTF. The CDR3 DNA is TGTGCCAGCAGCTTAGGGGAGTATGGCTACACCTTC.

In its sample, this clonotype was seen many times. J is TRBJ2-1 and V is TRBV28; TRBD2 matches at 12 bases. From germline, CDR1 is MDHEN and CDR2 SYDVKM. V was pared by 4 bases and J by 4 bases, with 5 bases of the junction left unmatched. The CDR3 sequence is 16 residues long. The CDR3, as DNA: TGTGCCAGCAGTTCTCAGACTAGCGGGAGTTACAATGAGCAGTTCTTC. It translates to CASSSQTSGSYNEQFF.

This clonotype was observed at least ten times. This chain uses TRBV18 with TRBJ1-2; D is undetermined. Germline loops: CDR1 KGHSH, CDR2 LQKENI. The CDR3 extends over 12 amino acids. Trimming removed 3 bases from V and 0 bases from J, with 2 bases in between. As DNA, the CDR3 is TGTGCCAGCTCACCGTCTAACTATGGCTACACCTTC. It specifies CASSPSNYGYTF.

This clonotype was counted at least ten times. The chain recombines TRBV5-1 with TRBJ1-1, with 7 nucleotides matching TRBD1. Germline V lookup: CDR1 SGHRS, CDR2 YFSETQ. With 4 bases clipped from V and 5 bases from J, the junction kept 8 bases outside the gene matches. The CDR3 is 14 residues long. CDR3 loop: CASSQTGRETEAFF. CDR3 bases: TGCGCCAGCAGCCAGACAGGGAGAGAAACTGAAGCTTTCTTT.

This clonotype was seen ten or more times. The V call is TRBV10-3, the J call TRBJ2-7; D call uncertain. The CDR3 runs 12 residues. The germline V gene encodes CDR1 ENHRY and CDR2 SYGVKD. Trimming shortened V by 6 bases and J by 2 bases, and 8 bases separated the two germline ends. The CDR3 reads CAISRYTYEQYF. DNA for the CDR3: TGTGCCATCAGCCGCTATACCTACGAGCAGTACTTC.